The entry below describes one T cell receptor beta chain. Trimming pared 0 bases from V and 0 bases from J, leaving 7 bases between. The CDR3 spans 15 residues. Germline V gives CDR1 SGHTS, CDR2 YDEGEE. Profiled with immunoSEQ multiplex PCR; TCRdb holds only in-frame clones, not every one. The sample contains just over 200,000 clones, just over 70% of which appear only once. The sample originates from a study of cytotoxic CD8 clonotypes in ibrutinib-treated CLL. The sample was PBMCs, taken after 12 months of ibrutinib treatment. V usage is TRBV5-8 and J usage is TRBJ2-1, with D perhaps given as TRBD1 or TRBD2 (5 bases each). The sequence was collected from a human donor with chronic lymphocytic leukemia. CDR3 coding DNA: TGTGCCAGCAGCTTGGTTGGGGGCTCCTACAATGAGCAGTTCTTC. This encodes CASSLVGGSYNEQFF.